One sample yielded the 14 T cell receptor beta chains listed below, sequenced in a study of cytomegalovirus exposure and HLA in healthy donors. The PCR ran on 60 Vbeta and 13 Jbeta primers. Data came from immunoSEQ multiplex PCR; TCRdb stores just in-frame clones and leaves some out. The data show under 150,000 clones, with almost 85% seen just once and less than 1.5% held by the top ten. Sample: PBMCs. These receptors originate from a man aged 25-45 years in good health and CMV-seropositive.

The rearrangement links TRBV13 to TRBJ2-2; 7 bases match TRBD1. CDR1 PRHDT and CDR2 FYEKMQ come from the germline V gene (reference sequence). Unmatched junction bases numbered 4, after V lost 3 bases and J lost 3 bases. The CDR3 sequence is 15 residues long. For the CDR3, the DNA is TGTGCCAGCAGCTTTTTAGACAGGGACACCGGGGAGCTGTTTTTT. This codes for CASSFLDRDTGELFF.

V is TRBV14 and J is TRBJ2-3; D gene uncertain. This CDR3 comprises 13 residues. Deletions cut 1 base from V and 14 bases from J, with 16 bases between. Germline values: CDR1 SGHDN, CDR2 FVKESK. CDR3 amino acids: CASSQGWADPRYF. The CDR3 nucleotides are TGTGCCAGCAGCCAAGGTTGGGCTGACCCCCGGTATTTT.

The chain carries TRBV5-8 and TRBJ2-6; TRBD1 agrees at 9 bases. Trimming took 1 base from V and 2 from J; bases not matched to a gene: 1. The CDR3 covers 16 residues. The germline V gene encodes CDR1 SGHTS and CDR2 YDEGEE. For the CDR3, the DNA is TGTGCCAGCAGCTTGTGGACAGGGGCTGGGGCCAACGTCCTGACTTTC. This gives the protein CASSLWTGAGANVLTF.

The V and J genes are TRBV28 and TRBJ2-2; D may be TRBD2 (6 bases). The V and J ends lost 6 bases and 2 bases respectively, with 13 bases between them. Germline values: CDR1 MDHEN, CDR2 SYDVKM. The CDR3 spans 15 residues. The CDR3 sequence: CASSLGDSNTGELFF. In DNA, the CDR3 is TGTGCCAGCAGCCTAGGGGACTCTAACACCGGGGAGCTGTTTTTT.

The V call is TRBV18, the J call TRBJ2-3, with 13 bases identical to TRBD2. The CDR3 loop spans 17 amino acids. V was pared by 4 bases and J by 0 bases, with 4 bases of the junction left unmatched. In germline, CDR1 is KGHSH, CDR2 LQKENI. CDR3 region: CASSRTSGGASTDTQYF. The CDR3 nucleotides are TGTGCCAGCTCACGCACTAGCGGGGGGGCCAGCACAGATACGCAGTATTTT.

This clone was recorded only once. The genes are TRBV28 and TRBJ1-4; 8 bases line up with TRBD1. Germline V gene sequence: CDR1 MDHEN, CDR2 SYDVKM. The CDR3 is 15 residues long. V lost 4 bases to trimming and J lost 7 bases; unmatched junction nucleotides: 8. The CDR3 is CASSSRTGGREKLFF. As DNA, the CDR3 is TGTGCCAGCAGTTCGAGAACAGGGGGACGTGAAAAACTGTTTTTT. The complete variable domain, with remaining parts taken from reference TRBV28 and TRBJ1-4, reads DVKVTQSSRYLVKRTGEKVFLECVQDMDHENMFWYRQDPGLGLRLIYFSYDVKMKEKGDIPEGYSVSREKKERFSLILESASTNQTSMYLCASSSRTGGREKLFFGSGTQLSVL.

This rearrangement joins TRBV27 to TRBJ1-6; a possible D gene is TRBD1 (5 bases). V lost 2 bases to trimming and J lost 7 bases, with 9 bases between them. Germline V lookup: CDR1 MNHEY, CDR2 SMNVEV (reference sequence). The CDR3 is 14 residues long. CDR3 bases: TGTGCCAGCAGTTTAGGGGGGGGGAATTCACCCCTCCACTTT. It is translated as CASSLGGGNSPLHF.

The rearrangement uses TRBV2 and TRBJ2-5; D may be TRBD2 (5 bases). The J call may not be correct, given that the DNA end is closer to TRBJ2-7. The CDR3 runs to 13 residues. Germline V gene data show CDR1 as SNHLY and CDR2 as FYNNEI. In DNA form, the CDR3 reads TGTGCCAGCAACGGGATAGGGAGCTACGAGCAGTACTTC. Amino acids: CASNGIGSYEQYF.

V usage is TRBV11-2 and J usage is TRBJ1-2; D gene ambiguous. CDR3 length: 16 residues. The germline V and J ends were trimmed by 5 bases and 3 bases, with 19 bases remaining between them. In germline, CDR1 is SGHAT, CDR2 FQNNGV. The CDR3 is CASSPTGYGSDYGYTF. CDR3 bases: TGTGCCAGCAGCCCGACGGGGTACGGAAGTGACTATGGCTACACCTTC.

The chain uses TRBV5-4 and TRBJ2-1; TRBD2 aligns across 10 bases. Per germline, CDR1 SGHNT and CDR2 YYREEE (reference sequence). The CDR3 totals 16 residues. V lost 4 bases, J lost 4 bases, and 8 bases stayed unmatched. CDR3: CASSPQSGGAYNEQFF. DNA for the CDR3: TGTGCCAGCAGCCCACAAAGCGGGGGGGCTTACAATGAGCAGTTCTTC.

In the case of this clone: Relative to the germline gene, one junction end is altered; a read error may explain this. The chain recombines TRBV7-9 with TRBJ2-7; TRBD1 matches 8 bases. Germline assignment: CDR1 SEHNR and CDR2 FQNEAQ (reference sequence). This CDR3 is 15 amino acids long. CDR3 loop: CSSSFHSTGGYEQYF. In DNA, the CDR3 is TGTTCCAGCAGCTTTCATTCTACAGGGGGCTACGAGCAGTACTTC. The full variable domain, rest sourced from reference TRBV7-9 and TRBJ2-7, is DTGVSQNPRHKITKRGQNVTFRCDPISEHNRLYWYRQTLGQGPEFLTYFQNEAQLEKSRLLSDRFSAERPKGSFSTLEIQRTEQGDSAMYLCSSSFHSTGGYEQYFGPGTRLTVT.

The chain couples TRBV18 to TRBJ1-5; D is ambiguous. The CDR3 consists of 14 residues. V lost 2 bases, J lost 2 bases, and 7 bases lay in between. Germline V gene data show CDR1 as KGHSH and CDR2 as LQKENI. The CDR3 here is CASSPGLGNQPQHF. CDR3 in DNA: TGTGCCAGCTCACCAGGGCTGGGCAATCAGCCCCAGCATTTT.

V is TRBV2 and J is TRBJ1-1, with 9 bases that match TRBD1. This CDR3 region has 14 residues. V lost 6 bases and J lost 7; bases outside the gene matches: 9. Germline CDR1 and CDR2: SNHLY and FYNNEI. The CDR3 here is CASRWTGEVNEAFF. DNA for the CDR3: TGTGCCAGCAGATGGACAGGGGAAGTTAATGAAGCTTTCTTT. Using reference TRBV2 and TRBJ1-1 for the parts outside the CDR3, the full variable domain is EPEVTQTPSHQVTQMGQEVILRCVPISNHLYFYWYRQILGQKVEFLVSFYNNEISEKSEIFDDQFSVERPDGSNFTLKIRSTKLEDSAMYFCASRWTGEVNEAFFGQGTRLTVV.

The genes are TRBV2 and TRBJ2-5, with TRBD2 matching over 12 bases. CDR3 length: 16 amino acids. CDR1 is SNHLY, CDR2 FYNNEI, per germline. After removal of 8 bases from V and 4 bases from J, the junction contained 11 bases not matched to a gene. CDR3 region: CASSSGGARVGETQYF. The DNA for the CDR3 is TGTGCCAGCTCTAGCGGGGGGGCACGGGTGGGAGAGACCCAGTACTTC.